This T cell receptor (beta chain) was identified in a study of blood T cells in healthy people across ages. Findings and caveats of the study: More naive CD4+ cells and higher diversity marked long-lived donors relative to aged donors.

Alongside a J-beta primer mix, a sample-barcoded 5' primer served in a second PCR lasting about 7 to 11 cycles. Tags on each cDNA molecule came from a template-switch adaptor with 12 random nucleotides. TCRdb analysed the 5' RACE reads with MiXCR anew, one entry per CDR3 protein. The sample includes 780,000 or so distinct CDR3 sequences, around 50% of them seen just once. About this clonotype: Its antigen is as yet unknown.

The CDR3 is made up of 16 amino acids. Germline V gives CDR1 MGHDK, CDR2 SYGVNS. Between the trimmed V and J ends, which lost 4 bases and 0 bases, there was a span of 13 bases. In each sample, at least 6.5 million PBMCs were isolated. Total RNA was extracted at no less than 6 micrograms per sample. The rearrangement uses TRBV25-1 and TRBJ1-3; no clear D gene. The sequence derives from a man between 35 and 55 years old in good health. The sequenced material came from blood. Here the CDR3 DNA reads TGTGCCAGCAGTGTTGGTTTAGCCTCCTCTGGAAACACCATATATTTT. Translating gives CASSVGLASSGNTIYF.